The entry that follows covers one T cell receptor (beta chain) sequence. V gave up 2 bases and J gave up 2 bases; unmatched junction bases: 3. Germline values: CDR1 MNHEY, CDR2 SVGEGT. This CDR3 is 15 amino acids long. Per the original methods: Estimation of nucleated cell counts was performed using reference gene primer amplification. The table came from immunoSEQ multiplex PCR; TCRdb's copy has only in-frame clones and leaves some out. V and J calls and clone size are given by that table; D and trimming were obtained from the DNA. The sample has 15,000 to 20,000 clones; just over 90% are singletons. The data originate from a study of blood T cell repertoires in COVID-19. At the level of the study: From the United States, Italy and Spain came samples of acute and convalescent COVID-19. T cells, B-cell-depleted T cells, or PBMCs supplied cDNA or gDNA.

The sample consisted of peripheral blood. J is TRBJ2-5 and V is TRBV6-2 or TRBV6-3, with 9 bases lining up with TRBD1. The origin of this receptor is a woman between 45 and 65 years old with active COVID-19. CDR3 residues: CASSYDRGGQETQYF. CDR3 bases: TGTGCCAGCAGTTACGACAGGGGGGGTCAAGAGACCCAGTACTTC.